This paragraph covers one T cell receptor (beta chain) sequence. Antigen specificity is unknown. The sample is drawn from a study of early T cells in non-severe SARS-CoV-2 infection. For the study at large: Bulk RNA isolated from unsorted whole blood underwent sequencing; chains were not paired.

CDR3 size: 13 residues. Trimming took 4 bases from V and 5 from J, leaving 10 bases between them. Germline V gene sequence: CDR1 ENHRY, CDR2 SYGVKD. Points from the study as a whole: Sequences matched to VDJdb favored anti-spike CD8 responses, while private and CD4 specificities were missed.

The protocol attached unique molecular identifiers to individual cDNA molecules. Via MiXCR, TCRdb re-called the 5' RACE reads, giving one row per CDR3 protein. This table holds some 48,000 distinct CDR3 sequences, under 7.5% found once. The rearrangement joins TRBV10-3 to TRBJ2-3; the D gene is possibly TRBD2 (6 bases). The sample was whole blood, taken at baseline. The TCR originated in an adult who was a healthcare worker with PCR-confirmed SARS-CoV-2 infection or an uninfected control (not recorded which). The CDR3 DNA sequence: TGTGCCATCAGTGCACTGGAGGGAGATACGCAGTATTTT. It encodes CAISALEGDTQYF.